Presented here are 22 T cell receptor beta chains from one specimen sequenced in a study of cytomegalovirus exposure and HLA in healthy donors. Both 60 Vbeta primers and 13 Jbeta primers went into the PCR. Produced via immunoSEQ multiplex PCR; TCRdb's table is partial and in-frame only. The sample contains 120,000 to 150,000 clones, 70% of which appear only once. Sequencing input: PBMCs. These receptors all stem from a woman aged 25 to 39 in good health and CMV-seronegative.

The chain recombines TRBV25-1 with TRBJ2-2, with a tentative D call TRBD2 (6 bases). Trimming took off 9 bases at V and 3 bases at J, with 14 bases between the two ends. Germline assignment: CDR1 MGHDK and CDR2 SYGVNS. The CDR3 extends over 14 amino acids. Here the CDR3 DNA reads TGTGCCAGTCACAATTGGGGGGACACCGGGGAGCTGTTTTTT. It codes for CASHNWGDTGELFF.

For this clone: Here the CDR3 omits its conserved ending phenylalanine or tryptophan, so a read error is the likely source. V usage is TRBV7-9 and J usage is TRBJ2-7, with a weak D call TRBD1 (5 bases). The CDR3 extends over 14 amino acids. Between the trimmed V and J ends, which lost 1 base and 0 bases, there was a span of 7 bases. Looked up from germline, CDR1 is SEHNR and CDR2 is FQNEAQ (reference sequence). CDR3 region: CASSLGQSSYEQYL. The CDR3 DNA sequence: TGTGCCAGCAGCTTAGGACAGAGCTCCTACGAGCAGTACCTC.

The rearrangement links TRBV28 to TRBJ2-1; 9 nucleotides line up with TRBD2. Germline CDR1 is MDHEN and CDR2 is SYDVKM. This CDR3 has 14 residues. The V segment lost 5 bases and the J segment 5 bases; nucleotides outside the gene matches: 4. The CDR3 DNA reads TGTGCCAGCAGTCTTAGCGGGAGTGACAATGAGCAGTTCTTC. Translation gives CASSLSGSDNEQFF.

The chain combines TRBV9 with TRBJ2-1; a possible D gene is TRBD2 (5 bases). V gave up 2 bases and J gave up 4 bases, with 10 bases separating them. Germline values: CDR1 SGDLS, CDR2 YYNGEE. The CDR3 totals 14 residues. CDR3 nucleotide sequence: TGTGCCAGCAGCGTTGGCAGCGGTTACAATGAGCAGTTCTTC. Translated, it gives CASSVGSGYNEQFF.

The rearrangement uses TRBV5-6 and TRBJ1-2, with a possible D match to TRBD1 (6 bases). The V gene's germline CDR1 is SGHDT and CDR2 YYEEEE. With 4 bases removed from V and 4 bases from J, the gap between germline ends came to 14 bases. This CDR3 is 14 amino acids long. CDR3 in amino acids: CASSPGQGSYGYTF. The CDR3 DNA sequence: TGTGCCAGCAGCCCCGGCCAGGGGTCCTATGGCTACACCTTC.

The V call is TRBV6-6, the J call TRBJ1-2; D call uncertain. The length of the CDR3 is 15 residues. V shed 7 bases and J shed 2 bases, with 17 bases lying between them. Germline CDR1 is MNHNY and CDR2 is SVGAGI (reference sequence). The CDR3 DNA follows: TGTGCCAGCATCGAATCAGCTGGGCAGAACTATGGCTACACCTTC. Translated, it gives CASIESAGQNYGYTF.

This clone has a handful of counts. V is TRBV5-1 and J is TRBJ2-1; the match to TRBD2 covers 8 bases. The CDR3 is 15 amino acids. After removal of 4 bases from V and 2 bases from J, the junction contained 5 bases not matched to a gene. From germline, CDR1 is SGHRS and CDR2 YFSETQ. For the CDR3, the DNA is TGCGCCAGCAGCCCCAGCGGGGGCGCCTACAATGAGCAGTTCTTC. Its protein product is CASSPSGGAYNEQFF. Full variable domain (outside the CDR3, taken from reference TRBV5-1 and TRBJ2-1): KAGVTQTPRYLIKTRGQQVTLSCSPISGHRSVSWYQQTPGQGLQFLFEYFSETQRNKGNFPGRFSGRQFSNSRSEMNVSTLELGDSALYLCASSPSGGAYNEQFFGPGTRLTVL.

The rearrangement links TRBV19 to TRBJ2-5; no definite D call. There are 13 residues in the CDR3. V was trimmed by 4 bases and J by 0 bases, leaving 6 bases between them. Germline V gene lookup returns CDR1 LNHDA and CDR2 SQIVND (reference sequence). The CDR3 nucleotides are TGTGCCAGTAGTACTTCGTACCAAGAGACCCAGTACTTC. It translates to CASSTSYQETQYF. The complete variable domain, with remaining parts taken from reference TRBV19 and TRBJ2-5, reads DGGITQSPKYLFRKEGQNVTLSCEQNLNHDAMYWYRQDPGQGLRLIYYSQIVNDFQKGDIAEGYSVSREKKESFPLTVTSAQKNPTAFYLCASSTSYQETQYFGPGTRLLVL.

This clone is a singleton in its sample. The V call is TRBV7-2, the J call TRBJ2-1; 10 bases fit TRBD2. Germline trimming cut 6 bases from V and 5 bases from J; bases unmatched to any gene: 7. Germline-derived CDR1 and CDR2 are SGHTA and FQGNSA. The CDR3 extends over 15 amino acids. The CDR3 coding sequence is TGTGCCAGCAGGAAACCCGGGACTAGCGACAATGAGCAGTTCTTC. This codes for CASRKPGTSDNEQFF. Variable domain in full (rest from reference TRBV7-2 and TRBJ2-1): GAGVSQSPSNKVTEKGKDVELRCDPISGHTALYWYRQSLGQGLEFLIYFQGNSAPDKSGLPSDRFSAERTGGSVSTLTIQRTQQEDSAVYLCASRKPGTSDNEQFFGPGTRLTVL.

The rearrangement uses TRBV7-9 and TRBJ2-5; TRBD2 might be the D (5 bases). The CDR3 has 13 amino acids. Germline assignment: CDR1 SEHNR and CDR2 FQNEAQ (reference sequence). Trimming took 1 base from V and 5 from J, leaving 8 bases between them. CDR3 residues: CASSLVASETQYF. The CDR3 nucleotides are TGTGCCAGCAGCTTAGTCGCTAGCGAGACCCAGTACTTC.

The V gene is TRBV29-1, the J gene TRBJ2-3; weak D call: TRBD1 (6 bases). V lost 4 bases and J lost 3, with 11 bases in between. CDR1 is SQVTM, CDR2 ANQGSEA, per germline. The CDR3 consists of 13 residues. The CDR3 coding sequence is TGCAGCGTTGGTACAGGGAGTACAGATACGCAGTATTTT. Translating it yields CSVGTGSTDTQYF.

The chain joins TRBV19 to TRBJ1-4; D might be TRBD1 (6 bases). This CDR3 contains 13 residues. In germline, CDR1 is LNHDA, CDR2 SQIVND (reference sequence). V was trimmed by 10 bases and J by 7 bases, leaving 16 bases between them. CDR3 nucleotides: TGTGCCACCACCGGGACAATAAGTGAAAAACTGTTTTTT. It specifies CATTGTISEKLFF.

A few counts support this clone. V usage is TRBV6-6 and J usage is TRBJ2-1; no clear D. The CDR3 is made up of 11 amino acids. CDR1 MNHNY and CDR2 SVGAGI come from the germline V gene (reference sequence). V was shortened by 6 bases and J by 6 bases, with 6 bases between the two germline ends. In nucleotides, the CDR3 is TGTGCCAGCAGAGAGCGCAATGAGCAGTTCTTC. Its translation: CASRERNEQFF.

This chain's CDR3 is CASSEAPPGLAGGMGETQYF. Here the CDR3 DNA reads TGTGCCAGCAGTGAAGCCCCCCCAGGACTAGCGGGGGGCATGGGGGAGACCCAGTACTTC. V gene TRBV6-1 combines with J gene TRBJ2-5, with 14 positions matching TRBD2. The trim removed 0 bases at V and 5 bases at J, leaving 14 bases unmatched. Germline V gives CDR1 MNHNS, CDR2 SASEGT. The CDR3 spans 20 residues.

This rearrangement joins TRBV7-2 to TRBJ2-7; TRBD2 matches 11 bases. The V and J ends lost 5 bases and 4 bases, in that order; junction bases with no gene match: 10. The germline V gene encodes CDR1 SGHTA and CDR2 FQGNSA. This CDR3 is built from 16 residues. CDR3 DNA: TGTGCCAGCAGCCCGACCCTAGCGGGAGGAACTTACGAGCAGTACTTC. It translates to CASSPTLAGGTYEQYF.

This chain links TRBV28 with TRBJ1-6, with 8 bases fitting TRBD1. J was trimmed by 2 bases and V by 6 bases; bases with no gene match: 6. This CDR3 spans 16 amino acids. Germline V gives CDR1 MDHEN, CDR2 SYDVKM. The CDR3 coding sequence is TGTGCCAGCAGACCGACAGGGGACCCCTATAATTCACCCCTCCACTTT. This gives the protein CASRPTGDPYNSPLHF.

This clone was detected only once. The J gene is TRBJ1-1, the V gene TRBV2; a possible D gene is TRBD1 (5 bases). V lost 6 bases to trimming and J lost 0 bases, with 14 bases between them. CDR3 size: 15 residues. Germline CDR1 SNHLY, CDR2 FYNNEI. CDR3 nucleotides: TGTGCCAGCAGGCAAAGGGGAATGATGAACACTGAAGCTTTCTTT. Amino acids: CASRQRGMMNTEAFF. Based on the CDR3 plus reference TRBV2 and TRBJ1-1, the full variable domain is EPEVTQTPSHQVTQMGQEVILRCVPISNHLYFYWYRQILGQKVEFLVSFYNNEISEKSEIFDDQFSVERPDGSNFTLKIRSTKLEDSAMYFCASRQRGMMNTEAFFGQGTRLTVV.

V and J are TRBV25-1 and TRBJ2-2; a possible D gene is TRBD1 (6 bases). V lost 6 bases and J 1 base, leaving 15 bases between the germline ends. Germline V gene lookup returns CDR1 MGHDK and CDR2 SYGVNS. This CDR3 spans 16 amino acids. The CDR3 spells CASSATLGGNTGELFF. In DNA form, the CDR3 reads TGTGCCAGCAGCGCCACACTAGGGGGGAACACCGGGGAGCTGTTTTTT.

In regard to this clone: Other nucleotide sequences from this sample produce the same CDR3. The gene calls are TRBV19 and TRBJ2-3; 9 nucleotides agree with TRBD1. Germline V lookup: CDR1 LNHDA, CDR2 SQIVND (reference sequence). The CDR3 is made up of 14 amino acids. V lost 3 bases and J lost 3; bases outside the gene matches: 1. The CDR3 nucleotides are TGTGCCAGTAGTATCGGACAGGGGACAGATACGCAGTATTTT. Amino acids: CASSIGQGTDTQYF.

This clone has just a few counts. The chain employs TRBV6-1 and TRBJ2-3; possibly TRBD1 for D (6 bases). Trimming cost V 9 bases and J 2 bases, with 12 bases left between them. The CDR3 runs 13 residues. CDR1 and CDR2 from the germline V gene are MNHNS and SASEGT. The CDR3 sequence is CARGEGDTDTQYF. The CDR3 nucleotides are TGTGCCAGGGGTGAGGGGGACACAGATACGCAGTATTTT.

The chain combines TRBV11-2 with TRBJ1-2, with TRBD1 matching over 9 bases. The V gene end was trimmed by 6 bases and the J gene end by 6 bases; junction bases not matched to a gene: 5. The CDR3 has 13 residues. The germline V gene has CDR1 SGHAT and CDR2 FQNNGV. The CDR3 coding sequence is TGTGCCAGCAGGAGGACAGGGGCGGATGGCTACACCTTC. This encodes CASRRTGADGYTF.

This chain connects TRBV19 to TRBJ2-3; TRBD2 matches 15 bases. With 7 bases clipped from V and 6 bases from J, the junction kept 17 bases outside the gene matches. CDR3 length: 19 amino acids. Germline lookup yields CDR1 LNHDA and CDR2 SQIVND (reference sequence). The CDR3 nucleotides are TGTGCCAGTACCCCTCCGGGACTAGCGGGGGGAATCGGAGCGGATACGCAGTATTTT. Translated, it gives CASTPPGLAGGIGADTQYF.